What follows are 19 T cell receptor beta chains derived from one specimen sequenced in a study of blood T cell repertoires in COVID-19. Generated by immunoSEQ multiplex PCR, the TCRdb table keeps only in-frame clones and is missing some. The data show some 400,000 clones, with over 75% seen just once and 10% held by the top ten. Specimen: peripheral blood. The receptors were gathered from a woman aged 25 to 39 with COVID-19, enrolled during active disease.

In DNA form, the CDR3 reads TGTGCCAGCTCACCACCGAGGCGAGCGGGAGTTGGAGAGACCCAGTACTTC. Amino acids: CASSPPRRAGVGETQYF. V gene TRBV18 combines with J gene TRBJ2-5, with 8 bases lining up with TRBD2. CDR1 KGHSH and CDR2 LQKENI come from the germline V gene. V shed 0 bases and J 4 bases; nucleotides not matched to a gene: 10. The CDR3 is 17 amino acids. Looking up the rest from reference TRBV18 and TRBJ2-5 gives the full variable domain: NAGVMQNPRHLVRRRGQEARLRCSPMKGHSHVYWYRQLPEEGLKFMVYLQKENIIDESGMPKERFSAEFPKEGPSILRIQQVVRGDSAAYFCASSPPRRAGVGETQYFGPGTRLLVL.

This clone has only a few counts. CDR3 sequence (DNA): TGTGCCAGCAGCCAAGCCGTCAGGGGGTTAGACACTGAAGCTTTCTTT. This encodes CASSQAVRGLDTEAFF. The V call is TRBV3-1 (or the pseudogene TRBV3-2), the J call TRBJ1-1; 7 nucleotides align to TRBD1. Germline V CDR1 and CDR2: LGHDT, YNNKEL (reference sequence). The CDR3 runs to 16 residues. J lost 3 bases, V lost 1 base, and 8 bases had no gene match.

In regard to this clone: An end of the junction differs from the germline gene, which may be a read error. The chain is built from TRBV5-1 and TRBJ2-2; 8 bases line up with TRBD2. The germline V gene has CDR1 SGHRS and CDR2 YFSETQ. The length of the CDR3 is 16 residues. The CDR3: CASSLTGGGNPGELFF. The CDR3 bases are TGCGCCAGCAGCCTCACTGGCGGGGGGAACCCCGGGGAGCTGTTTTTT.

This chain uses TRBV5-6 with TRBJ1-4; TRBD1 matches 7 bases. V was pared by 4 bases and J by 3 bases, with 6 bases of the junction left unmatched. The CDR3 contains 15 residues. Germline lookup yields CDR1 SGHDT and CDR2 YYEEEE. The CDR3 spells CASSTYRGSNEKLFF. The CDR3 nucleotides are TGTGCCAGCAGCACATACAGGGGTTCTAATGAAAAACTGTTTTTT.

CDR3 protein: CASSILRGKSTDTQYF. CDR3 bases: TGTGCCAGTAGTATTCTACGGGGGAAGAGCACAGATACGCAGTATTTT. The chain joins TRBV19 to TRBJ2-3; D possibly corresponds to TRBD2 (6 bases). Trimming pared 3 bases from V and 0 bases from J, leaving 13 bases between. The CDR3 covers 16 residues. CDR1 is LNHDA and CDR2 is SQIVND in the germline V gene (reference sequence).

The chain carries TRBV28 and TRBJ2-7; 12 positions agree with TRBD1. V lost 10 bases to trimming and J lost 4 bases; unmatched junction nucleotides: 5. Germline V gene sequence: CDR1 MDHEN, CDR2 SYDVKM. CDR3 length equals 13 residues. In DNA, the CDR3 is TGTGCCACCTTGGGACAGGGGGCTTACGAGCAGTACTTC. Translation: CATLGQGAYEQYF.

The chain uses TRBV27 and TRBJ2-3; TRBD2 matches 9 bases. Germline V gene sequence: CDR1 MNHEY, CDR2 SMNVEV (reference sequence). The J segment lost 2 bases and the V segment lost 2 bases, leaving 2 bases of the junction unmatched. This CDR3 spans 15 amino acids. CDR3 bases: TGTGCCAGCAGTTTAAGCGGGAGGTTCACAGATACGCAGTATTTT. It translates to CASSLSGRFTDTQYF.

J is TRBJ2-1 and V is TRBV19, with 8 positions matching TRBD2. Germline CDR1 is LNHDA and CDR2 is SQIVND (reference sequence). V was pared by 5 bases and J by 6 bases, with 6 bases of the junction left unmatched. This CDR3 has 14 residues. CDR3 region: CASSGGRSVNEQFF. The CDR3 nucleotides read TGTGCCAGTAGTGGCGGGAGGTCGGTCAATGAGCAGTTCTTC.

This chain links TRBV20-1 with TRBJ2-2, with D unclear. CDR3 length equals 15 residues. Germline V gene sequence: CDR1 DFQATT, CDR2 SNEGSKA (reference sequence). V was pared by 3 bases and J by 2 bases, with 13 bases between. The CDR3, as DNA: TGCAGTGCTAGTCTCGGTGGTCCAAACACCGGGGAGCTGTTTTTT. Its protein is CSASLGGPNTGELFF.

This clone was seen a single time. The V gene is TRBV18, the J gene TRBJ2-1; 7 nucleotides align to TRBD1. Per germline, CDR1 KGHSH and CDR2 LQKENI. Trimming cost V 2 bases and J 6 bases; bases outside gene matches: 7. The CDR3 runs 15 residues. CDR3 nucleotide sequence: TGTGCCAGCTCACCAGACAGGGTCCACAGCAATGAGCAGTTCTTC. This gives the protein CASSPDRVHSNEQFF.

The chain recombines TRBV7-3 with TRBJ2-5; possible D gene TRBD1, 6 bases. This CDR3 spans 14 amino acids. Germline V lookup: CDR1 SGHTA, CDR2 FQGTGA. V was trimmed by 4 bases and J by 2 bases, leaving 11 bases between them. The CDR3 bases are TGTGCCAGCAGCTCGGACAGCTTACAAGAGACCCAGTACTTC. Protein product: CASSSDSLQETQYF.

V gene TRBV3-1 (or the pseudogene TRBV3-2) combines with J gene TRBJ2-6; D uncertain. The V gene lost 4 bases and the J gene lost 1 base, with 8 bases spanning the gap. There are 15 residues in the CDR3. Germline V gene data show CDR1 as LGHDT and CDR2 as YNNKEL (reference sequence). The CDR3 here is CASSLSSSGANVLTF. The CDR3 nucleotides are TGTGCCAGCAGCCTCTCGAGTTCTGGGGCCAACGTCCTGACTTTC.

CDR3 in DNA: TGCAGCGTCCTGACAGGGAACTCCTACGAGCAGTACTTC. It codes for CSVLTGNSYEQYF. The rearrangement links TRBV29-1 to TRBJ2-7; 7 nucleotides match TRBD1. The germline V gene has CDR1 SQVTM and CDR2 ANQGSEA. V lost 6 bases, J lost 0 bases, and 5 bases stayed unmatched. CDR3 length equals 13 residues.

The rearrangement uses TRBV4-1 and TRBJ2-1, with no clear D. Trimming cost V 4 bases and J 4 bases, with 11 bases left between them. The germline V gene has CDR1 MGHRA and CDR2 YSYEKL. This CDR3 has 14 amino acids. CDR3 in amino acids: CASSPPGGYNEQFF. The CDR3 nucleotides are TGCGCCAGCAGCCCCCCCGGCGGTTACAATGAGCAGTTCTTC.

V and J are TRBV7-2 and TRBJ1-5; TRBD1 matches at 9 bases. Germline values: CDR1 SGHTA, CDR2 FQGNSA. This CDR3 comprises 15 residues. V shed 5 bases and J 9 bases; nucleotides not matched to a gene: 11. The CDR3 loop reads CASSRGTGRVSPQHF. In nucleotides, the CDR3 is TGTGCCAGCAGCCGCGGGACAGGGAGAGTATCGCCCCAGCATTTT.

The chain employs TRBV6-4 and TRBJ2-1, with a possible D match to TRBD2 (5 bases). The CDR3 consists of 9 residues. V shed 6 bases and J shed 15 bases, with 9 bases lying between them. Germline assignment: CDR1 MRHNA and CDR2 SNTAGT. CDR3 protein: CASRTGRFF. CDR3 bases: TGTGCCAGCAGGACGGGGAGGTTCTTC.

The chain has TRBV4-1 and TRBJ2-7; 12 bases line up with TRBD2. The CDR3 covers 18 residues. The junction had 12 bases not matched to a gene; V was cut back by 4 bases and J by 2 bases. CDR1 and CDR2 from the germline V gene are MGHRA and YSYEKL. CDR3 coding DNA: TGCGCCAGCAGCCGGGCCCAGGCAGGACTAGCGGGAACCTACGAGCAGTACTTC. Protein sequence: CASSRAQAGLAGTYEQYF.

The count of this clone is one. The chain carries TRBV19 and TRBJ2-5, with D possibly being TRBD2 (7 bases). Germline values: CDR1 LNHDA, CDR2 SQIVND (reference sequence). The CDR3 length is 14 residues. Trimming pared 5 bases from V and 5 bases from J, leaving 15 bases between. This CDR3 reads CASSEGGVAETQYF. DNA of the CDR3: TGTGCCAGTAGTGAGGGGGGGGTTGCTGAGACCCAGTACTTC.

The chain has TRBV15 and TRBJ1-4, with 7 bases matching TRBD1. Germline V gene sequence: CDR1 LNHNV, CDR2 YYDKDF (reference sequence). V shed 3 bases, J shed 8 bases, and the junction held 12 bases outside the gene matches. This CDR3 comprises 16 residues. CDR3 DNA: TGTGCCACCAGCAGCCCGGTGACAGGGCTGAGCGAAAAACTGTTTTTT. It encodes CATSSPVTGLSEKLFF.